This T cell receptor beta chain comes out of a study of OX40 agonist ivuxolimab in advanced cancers. Study-level background: Patients were treated with ivuxolimab, an agonistic anti-OX40 (CD134) antibody. Participants, roughly 81% male, averaged about 56 years of age, ranging from roughly 20 to 80.

Measured with immunoSEQ multiplex PCR; TCRdb has only the in-frame clones, and not every one. Of some 21,000 clones listed, roughly four fifths are singletons. The study, taken as a whole, reports: Expanded clones tended on average to be more numerous among CD8+ T cells than CD4+.

In the case of this clone: Its cognate antigen is unknown.

The clonotype was recovered from an adult with an advanced solid tumor such as melanoma, head and neck, liver or kidney cancer. Sample: CD4+ or CD8+ T cells sorted from blood, taken in a trial of the OX40 agonist ivuxolimab.

Here the CDR3 DNA reads TGTGCCAGCACCTCGACAGGGGCCGCCTACGAGCAGTACTTC. Amino acids: CASTSTGAAYEQYF. The chain joins TRBV27 to TRBJ2-7, with TRBD1 matching over 8 bases. The V segment lost 7 bases and the J segment 2 bases; nucleotides outside the gene matches: 7. The CDR3 runs 14 residues. Germline CDR1 is MNHEY and CDR2 is SMNVEV (reference sequence).